This T cell receptor beta chain came from a study of OX40 agonist ivuxolimab in advanced cancers. Study-wide findings and caveats: Dose levels from 0.1 to 3.0 mg/kg saw CD4+ and CD8+ blood T cells expand clonally by week 6.

V was shortened by 5 bases and J by 5 bases, with 10 bases between the two germline ends. The CDR3 length is 12 residues. Germline CDR1 reads MDHEN; CDR2 reads SYDVKM. Sequencing was performed with immunoSEQ multiplex PCR; in TCRdb, only in-frame clones are kept and a portion is missing. The data contain about 72,000 clones, nearly 90% of them singletons. A note on this clone: Its antigen is as yet unknown.

Source: CD4+ or CD8+ T cells sorted from blood, taken in a trial of the OX40 agonist ivuxolimab. The source is an adult with an advanced solid tumor such as melanoma, head and neck, liver or kidney cancer. This rearrangement joins TRBV28 to TRBJ2-7, with a tentative D call TRBD1 (5 bases). The CDR3 sequence: CASSTQGNEQYF. CDR3 bases: TGTGCCAGCAGTACCCAGGGTAACGAGCAGTACTTC.